The T cell receptor beta chain described here comes from a study of blood T cell repertoires in COVID-19. Overall study context: The United States, Italy and Spain were the sources of the acute and convalescent COVID-19 samples.

The CDR3 runs 12 residues. CDR1 MNHEY and CDR2 SMNVEV come from the germline V gene (reference sequence). Trimming cost V 2 bases and J 9 bases; bases outside gene matches: 4. Which cohort a participant joined came from the clinical history participants gave. Assay used: immunoSEQ multiplex PCR; TCRdb lists only in-frame clones, some missing. The table has some 200,000 clones, approximately 86% seen once. This sequence joins TRBV27 and TRBJ2-7; 7 positions match TRBD2. Sequenced input: PBMCs or T cells enriched from blood (not recorded which). This receptor was taken from a woman aged 55-75 years with acute COVID-19. The CDR3 region has the DNA TGTGCCAGCAGTTTAGTAGCGGGCCTGCAGTACTTC. This gives the protein CASSLVAGLQYF.